This T cell receptor beta chain derives from a study of OX40 agonist ivuxolimab in advanced cancers. Here immunoSEQ multiplex PCR was the method, and the copy in TCRdb shows in-frame clones only, minus some. The table shows 72,000 or so clones, with about four fifths occurring only once. The CDR3 spans 14 residues. Trimming shortened V by 5 bases and J by 2 bases, and 9 bases separated the two germline ends. Germline CDR1 reads LNHDA; CDR2 reads SQIVND (reference sequence). Specimen: CD4+ or CD8+ T cells sorted from blood, collected in a trial of the OX40 agonist ivuxolimab. V gene TRBV19 combines with J gene TRBJ1-4; D ambiguous. The source is an adult with an advanced solid tumor such as melanoma, head and neck, liver or kidney cancer. As DNA, the CDR3 is TGTGCCAGTAGTTTGGGTACCACTAATGAAAAACTGTTTTTT. This encodes CASSLGTTNEKLFF.